This T cell receptor (beta chain) emerged from a study of T cells after yellow fever vaccination. Study summary: Preparation of fractions with low cell numbers was performed using SMART-Seq v4 Ultra Low Input. Study-wide points: It was a weaker secondary response, yet one that peaked faster, at day 5 versus 15. Repertoires sorted by FACS could include abundant clonotypes that are contaminants from the bulk population. After the booster, about 95% of CD4 and 75% to 90% of CD8 primary-response clones were re-detected.

This clonotype has a handful of counts. The antigen remains undetermined. Germline loops: CDR1 DFQATT, CDR2 SNEGSKA (reference sequence). CDR3 length: 13 residues. V was pared by 3 bases and J by 5 bases, with 3 bases of the junction left unmatched. Each CDR3 protein gets one entry after TCRdb re-called the 5' RACE reads with MiXCR. The sample includes about 580,000 distinct CDR3 sequences, about a sixth seen only once; the top ten take 15% to 20%. This TCR came from a man aged 18-30 years who received the YFV17D yellow fever vaccine. The V and J genes are TRBV20-1 and TRBJ1-5, with TRBD1 matching over 8 bases. The starting material was PBMCs, obtained around 5 days after the first yellow fever vaccination. Here the CDR3 reads CSARTGVYQPQHF. DNA for the CDR3: TGCAGTGCTAGGACAGGGGTTTATCAGCCCCAGCATTTT.